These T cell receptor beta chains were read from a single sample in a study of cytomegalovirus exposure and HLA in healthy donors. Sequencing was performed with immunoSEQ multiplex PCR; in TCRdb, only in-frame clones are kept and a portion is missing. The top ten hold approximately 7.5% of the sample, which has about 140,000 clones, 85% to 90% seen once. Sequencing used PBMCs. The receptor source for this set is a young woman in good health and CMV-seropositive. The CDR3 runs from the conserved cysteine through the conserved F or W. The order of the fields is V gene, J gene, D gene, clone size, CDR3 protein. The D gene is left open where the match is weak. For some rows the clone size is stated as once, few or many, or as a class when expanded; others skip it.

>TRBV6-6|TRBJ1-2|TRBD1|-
CASSLGQEAYGYTF
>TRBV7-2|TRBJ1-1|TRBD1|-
CASSPYPRGVNTEAFF
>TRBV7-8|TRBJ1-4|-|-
CASSLEGQRLFF
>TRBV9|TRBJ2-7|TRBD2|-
CASSPLAGGPGEQYF
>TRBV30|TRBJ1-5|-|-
CAWGGQFNQPQHF
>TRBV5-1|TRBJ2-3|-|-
CASSLGRDDTQYF
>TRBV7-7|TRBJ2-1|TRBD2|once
CASSPLAGGLSNEQFF
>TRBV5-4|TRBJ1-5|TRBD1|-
CASSMPGGNNQPQHF
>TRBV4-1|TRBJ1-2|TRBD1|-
CASSLSTGNGYTF
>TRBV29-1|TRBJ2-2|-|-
CSADTGKNTGELFF
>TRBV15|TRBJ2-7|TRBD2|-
CATSRSKGAGTSGSSYEQYF
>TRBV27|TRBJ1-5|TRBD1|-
CASSLWGDGTGAVQPQHF
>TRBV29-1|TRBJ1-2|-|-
CSVDSNYGYTF
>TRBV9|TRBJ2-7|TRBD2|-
CASSVEGLAGYEQYF
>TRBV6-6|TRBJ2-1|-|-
CASSLSYNEQFF
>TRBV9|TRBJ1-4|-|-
CASSVGGGIKEKLFF
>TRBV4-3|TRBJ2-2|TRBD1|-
CASSQDRGDAGELFF
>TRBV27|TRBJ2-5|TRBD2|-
CASSSLAGGGAQYF
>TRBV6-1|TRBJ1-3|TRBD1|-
CASSEDRGSWVNTIYF
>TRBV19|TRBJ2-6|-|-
CASSPDRLRAGANVLTF
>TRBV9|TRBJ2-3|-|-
CASSRIEDTQYF
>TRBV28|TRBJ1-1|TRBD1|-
CASSIIRDRDIWAFF
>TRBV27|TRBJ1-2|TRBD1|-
CATRAQTGGGYTF
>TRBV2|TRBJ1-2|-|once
CASRQTTSPYGYTF
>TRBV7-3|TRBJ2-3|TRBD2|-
CASSPGSSGSLRSTDTQYF
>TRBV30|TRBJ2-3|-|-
CAWSARGSPSRQYF
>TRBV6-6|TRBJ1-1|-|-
CASSSYTEAFF
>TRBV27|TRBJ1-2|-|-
CASSLRDTLSNYGYTF
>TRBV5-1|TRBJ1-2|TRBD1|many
CASSWTGTDYGYTF
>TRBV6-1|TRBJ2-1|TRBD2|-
CASSEKRGAGGNEQFF
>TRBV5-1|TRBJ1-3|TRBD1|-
CASSLGQGRNTIYF
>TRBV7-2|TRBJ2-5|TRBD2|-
CASSYGLAGRVGETQYF
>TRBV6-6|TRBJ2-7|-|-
CASSYVGGFYEQYF
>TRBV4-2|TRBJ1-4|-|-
CASSQARTVTEKLFF
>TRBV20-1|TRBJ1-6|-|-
CSARGPPLHF
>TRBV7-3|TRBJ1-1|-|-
CARKNSPNTEAFF
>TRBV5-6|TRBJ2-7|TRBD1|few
CASSSLTGTGDYEQYF
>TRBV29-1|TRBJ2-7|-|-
CSGRPAGSYEQYF
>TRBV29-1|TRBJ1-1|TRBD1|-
CSAGDRTSGAFF
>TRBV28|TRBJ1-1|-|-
CASRPEGVGAFF